A single sample gave rise to the 10 T cell receptor beta chains below, sequenced in a study of OX40 agonist ivuxolimab in advanced cancers. Assay: immunoSEQ multiplex PCR; the TCRdb copy retains only in-frame clones and omits some. The sample records some 100,000 clones, about 90% being singletons. The starting material was CD4+ or CD8+ T cells sorted from blood, obtained in a trial of the OX40 agonist ivuxolimab. These receptors all stem from an adult with an advanced solid tumor such as melanoma, head and neck, liver or kidney cancer.

V usage is TRBV6-5 and J usage is TRBJ2-5; D possibly corresponds to TRBD2 (6 bases). The J call may not be correct, given that the DNA end is closer to TRBJ2-7. The CDR3 sequence is 15 residues long. Germline V CDR1 and CDR2: MNHEY, SVGAGI. In nucleotides, the CDR3 is TGTGCCAGCAGTTACCGACGGGACTCCTCCTACGAGCAGTACTTC. Protein product: CASSYRRDSSYEQYF.

The V call is TRBV11-3, the J call TRBJ2-1; unclear D gene. Germline CDR1 is SGHNT and CDR2 is YENEEA. V was shortened by 1 base and J by 8 bases, with 9 bases between the two germline ends. The CDR3 runs 13 residues. CDR3 residues: CASSLAWRHEQFF. The CDR3 nucleotides are TGTGCCAGCAGCTTAGCGTGGCGGCATGAGCAGTTCTTC.

CDR3 protein: CASSSFRKAGTGRNTIYF. CDR3 DNA: TGTGCCAGCAGTTCGTTTCGAAAAGCCGGGACAGGGAGAAACACCATATATTTT. The chain recombines TRBV28 with TRBJ1-3, with TRBD1 matching over 9 bases. This CDR3 is 18 amino acids long. Unmatched junction bases numbered 15, after V lost 4 bases and J lost 5 bases. Germline V CDR1 and CDR2: MDHEN, SYDVKM.

The chain uses TRBV7-2 and TRBJ2-7; D uncertain. V was pared by 5 bases and J by 0 bases, with 11 bases between. Looked up from germline, CDR1 is SGHTA and CDR2 is FQGNSA. This CDR3 region has 14 residues. The CDR3 loop reads CASSPLELSYEQYF. CDR3 DNA sequence: TGTGCCAGCAGCCCTCTGGAGCTCTCCTACGAGCAGTACTTC.

This clone has only one observation. This rearrangement joins TRBV5-1 to TRBJ2-1, with 16 nucleotides matching TRBD2. This CDR3 has 19 amino acids. The germline gives CDR1 SGHRS, CDR2 YFSETQ. The trim removed 3 bases at V and 0 bases at J, leaving 6 bases unmatched. The CDR3 region is CASSSGLAGGPSSYNEQFF. The CDR3 DNA is TGCGCCAGCAGCTCGGGACTAGCGGGAGGGCCCTCCTCCTACAATGAGCAGTTCTTC.

This rearrangement joins TRBV29-1 to TRBJ2-2; TRBD1 matches 7 bases. The CDR3 is made up of 13 amino acids. The J segment lost 6 bases and the V segment lost 4 bases, leaving 5 bases of the junction unmatched. Germline V CDR1 and CDR2: SQVTM, ANQGSEA. The CDR3 DNA reads TGCAGCGTTGTGGGGCAGGGGGCCGGGGAGCTGTTTTTT. Its protein product is CSVVGQGAGELFF.

The CDR3 region has the DNA TGCGCCAGCAGCCAAGATCACAGATCCATCTACGAGCAGTACTTC. Translated: CASSQDHRSIYEQYF. This chain joins TRBV4-3 and TRBJ2-7; no definite D call. V was cut by 0 bases and J by 3 bases, with 12 bases left in between. Germline lookup yields CDR1 LGHNA and CDR2 YSLEER. This CDR3 contains 15 residues.

The chain uses TRBV7-2 and TRBJ2-1; TRBD2 matches at 11 bases. CDR3 size: 17 residues. V was pared by 0 bases and J by 5 bases, with 6 bases of the junction left unmatched. CDR1 is SGHTA and CDR2 is FQGNSA in the germline V gene. CDR3: CASSLALLAGVNNEQFF. The CDR3 DNA sequence: TGTGCCAGCAGCTTAGCGCTACTAGCGGGAGTAAACAATGAGCAGTTCTTC.

The rearrangement links TRBV7-9 to TRBJ2-7, with D maybe TRBD1 (6 bases). CDR3 length: 15 amino acids. Per germline, CDR1 SEHNR and CDR2 FQNEAQ (reference sequence). V gave up 0 bases and J gave up 4 bases, with 13 bases separating them. In DNA form, the CDR3 reads TGTGCCAGCAGCTTAGCAGGACAGATCAATTACGAGCAGTACTTC. Translated, it gives CASSLAGQINYEQYF.

The rearrangement links TRBV2 to TRBJ2-5, with TRBD1 matching 8 bases. The V gene's germline CDR1 is SNHLY and CDR2 FYNNEI. Trimming at V came to 7 bases and at J to 13 bases, leaving 5 bases not matched to a gene. This CDR3 contains 10 residues. CDR3: CASMGTGLYF. CDR3 nucleotide sequence: TGTGCCAGCATGGGGACAGGACTGTACTTC.